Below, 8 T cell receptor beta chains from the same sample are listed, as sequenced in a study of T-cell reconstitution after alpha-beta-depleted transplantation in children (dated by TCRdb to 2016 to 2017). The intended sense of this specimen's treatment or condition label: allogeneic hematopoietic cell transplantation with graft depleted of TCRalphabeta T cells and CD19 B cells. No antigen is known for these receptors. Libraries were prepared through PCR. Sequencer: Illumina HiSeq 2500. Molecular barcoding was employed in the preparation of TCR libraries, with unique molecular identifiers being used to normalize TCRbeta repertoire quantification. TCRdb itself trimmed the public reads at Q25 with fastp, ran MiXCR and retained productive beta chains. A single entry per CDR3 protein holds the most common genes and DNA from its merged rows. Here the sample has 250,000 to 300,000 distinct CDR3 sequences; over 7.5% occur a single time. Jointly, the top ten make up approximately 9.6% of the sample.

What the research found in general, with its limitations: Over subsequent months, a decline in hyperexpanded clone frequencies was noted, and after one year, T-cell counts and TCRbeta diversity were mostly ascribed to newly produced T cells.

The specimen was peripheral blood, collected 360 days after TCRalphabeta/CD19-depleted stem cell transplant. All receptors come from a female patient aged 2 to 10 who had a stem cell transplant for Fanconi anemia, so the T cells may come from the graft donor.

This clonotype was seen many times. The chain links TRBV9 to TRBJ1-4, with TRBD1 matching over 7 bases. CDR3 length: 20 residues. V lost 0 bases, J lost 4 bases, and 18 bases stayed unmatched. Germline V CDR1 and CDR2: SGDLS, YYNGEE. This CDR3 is CASSVGTTDREEEGNEKLFF. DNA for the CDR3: TGTGCCAGCAGCGTAGGAACGACCGACAGGGAGGAGGAGGGTAATGAAAAACTGTTTTTT.

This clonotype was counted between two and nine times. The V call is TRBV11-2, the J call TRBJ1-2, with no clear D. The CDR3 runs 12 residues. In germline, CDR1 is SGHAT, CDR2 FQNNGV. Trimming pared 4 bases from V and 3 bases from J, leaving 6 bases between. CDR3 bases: TGTGCCAGCAGCTCTGCTTACTATGGCTACACCTTC. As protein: CASSSAYYGYTF.

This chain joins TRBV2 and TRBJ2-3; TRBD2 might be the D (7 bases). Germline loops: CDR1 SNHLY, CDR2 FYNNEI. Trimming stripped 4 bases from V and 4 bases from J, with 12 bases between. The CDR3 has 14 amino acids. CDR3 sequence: CASSGPGGSDTQYF. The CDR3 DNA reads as TGTGCCAGCAGTGGCCCGGGGGGCTCAGATACGCAGTATTTT.

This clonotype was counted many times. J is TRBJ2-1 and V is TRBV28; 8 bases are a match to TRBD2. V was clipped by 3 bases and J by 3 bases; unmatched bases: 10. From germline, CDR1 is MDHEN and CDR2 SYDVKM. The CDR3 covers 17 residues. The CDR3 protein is CASSFPRGGALYNEQFF. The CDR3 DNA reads TGTGCCAGCAGTTTCCCTCGGGGGGGGGCGCTCTACAATGAGCAGTTCTTC.

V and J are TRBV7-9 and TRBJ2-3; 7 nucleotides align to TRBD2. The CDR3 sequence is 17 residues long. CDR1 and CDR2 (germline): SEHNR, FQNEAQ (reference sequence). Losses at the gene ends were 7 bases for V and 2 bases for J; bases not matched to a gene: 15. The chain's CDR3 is CASTLGSLAEVTDTQYF. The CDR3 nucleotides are TGTGCCAGCACCTTGGGTTCTCTAGCGGAAGTCACAGATACGCAGTATTTT.

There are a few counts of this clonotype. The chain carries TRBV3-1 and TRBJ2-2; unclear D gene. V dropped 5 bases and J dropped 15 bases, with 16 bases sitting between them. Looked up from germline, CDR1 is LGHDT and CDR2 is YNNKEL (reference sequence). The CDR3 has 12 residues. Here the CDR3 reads CASSLRATDLFF. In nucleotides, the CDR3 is TGTGCCAGCAGCTTAAGGGCAACGGATTTGTTTTTT.

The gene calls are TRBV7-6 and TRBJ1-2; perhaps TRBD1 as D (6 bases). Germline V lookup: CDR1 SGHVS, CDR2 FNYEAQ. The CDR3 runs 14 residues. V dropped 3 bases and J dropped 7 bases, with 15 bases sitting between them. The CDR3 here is CASSFGGRLGGYTF. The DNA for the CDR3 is TGTGCCAGCAGCTTTGGGGGGCGATTAGGTGGCTACACCTTC.

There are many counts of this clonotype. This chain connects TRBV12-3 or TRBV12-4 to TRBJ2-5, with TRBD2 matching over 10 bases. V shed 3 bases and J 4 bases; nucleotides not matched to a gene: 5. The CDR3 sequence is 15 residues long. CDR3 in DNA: TGTGCCAGCAGTTTTGAAGCGGGGGGGCTAGAGACCCAGTACTTC. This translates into CASSFEAGGLETQYF.